This paragraph covers one T cell receptor (beta chain) sequence. The sample originates from a study of T cell changes during pregnancy in multiple sclerosis. Germline trimming cut 0 bases from V and 7 bases from J; bases unmatched to any gene: 18. CDR3 size: 19 residues. The germline V gene has CDR1 SGDLS and CDR2 YYNGEE. The method was immunoSEQ multiplex PCR; TCRdb's version includes in-frame clones alone and lacks a portion of them. In the table there are roughly 70,000 clones, around 94% of which are singletons. The origin of this receptor is a female donor with multiple sclerosis, enrolled in a pregnancy study. This sequence joins TRBV9 and TRBJ2-2; 7 bases are a match to TRBD2. The input for sequencing was peripheral blood, taken in the third trimester of pregnancy. CDR3 DNA: TGTGCCAGCAGCGTAGTGGGTGGGGGGGGGATAGGGCCCATCGGGGAGCTGTTTTTT. It yields the protein CASSVVGGGGIGPIGELFF.